This TCR beta chain came from a study of graft-versus-host responses after intestinal transplantation. Study-level background: Anti-thymocyte globulin served as induction for all recipients, who then took tacrolimus and steroids for around 3 years. Study-level points and caveats: GvH clones surfaced in recipient marrow, some emerging earlier in ileum or blood.

The data were produced by immunoSEQ multiplex PCR, yet TCRdb's version contains in-frame clones alone and is incomplete. The table lists approximately 88,000 clones, under 90% of them singletons. To note about this clone: Its antigen is currently unknown.

Specimen: unstimulated CD4+ T cells sorted from spleen or lymph node cells, collected before intestinal transplant. The receptor was isolated from a human donor who received an intestinal transplant.

The CDR3 DNA reads TGCGCCAGCACCTCTACTGTGGTCCCCAGGGGCTACACCTTC. Encoded protein: CASTSTVVPRGYTF. The V gene is TRBV4-1, the J gene TRBJ1-2; D remains unclear. There are 14 residues in the CDR3. Germline CDR1 is MGHRA and CDR2 is YSYEKL. V dropped 7 bases and J dropped 8 bases, with 20 bases sitting between them.